This note documents a single T cell receptor beta chain sequence. The data derive from a study of blood T cell repertoires in COVID-19. Study-wide background: Acute and convalescent COVID-19 samples came from the United States, Italy and Spain. PBMCs, B-cell-depleted T cells, or T cells were the source of the cDNA or gDNA that made up the material.

Original data processing: Amplification of reference gene primers provided the estimated nucleated cell counts. Data came from immunoSEQ multiplex PCR; TCRdb stores just in-frame clones and leaves some out. The DNA gave D and trimming, while V, J and clone size come from that table. The table shows about 22,000 clones, with approximately 91% occurring only once. CDR1 ENHRY and CDR2 SYGVKD come from the germline V gene. Trimming took 0 bases from V and 4 from J, leaving 9 bases between them. The CDR3 runs to 14 residues. The chain is built from TRBV10-3 and TRBJ1-1; a weak D match, TRBD1 (5 bases). The TCR originated in a woman in her 70s with active COVID-19. Specimen: peripheral blood. This CDR3 reads CAISESQGRTEAFF. The DNA of the CDR3 is TGTGCCATCAGTGAGTCGCAGGGCCGCACTGAAGCTTTCTTT.